The entry below gives a single T cell receptor (beta chain) sequence along with its context. What it binds is not known. This entry is derived from a study of blood T cells in healthy people across ages. Study results and caveats: The study lacked donor CMV status, which possibly confounded expanded clonotype changes.

CDR1 is SGHTA, CDR2 FQGTGA, per germline. V was pared by 6 bases and J by 4 bases, with 12 bases between. CDR3 length equals 13 residues. Alongside a J-beta primer mix, a sample-barcoded 5' primer served in a second PCR lasting about 6 to 12 cycles. A single record per CDR3 protein comes from TCRdb applying MiXCR to the 5' RACE reads. The data show approximately 880,000 distinct CDR3 sequences, roughly 50% seen once. Sequenced material: blood. The J gene is TRBJ2-5, the V gene TRBV7-3; no definite D call. This TCR came from a man aged 25-45 years in good health. CDR3: CASSPQNAETQYF. DNA for the CDR3: TGTGCCAGCAGTCCCCAGAATGCAGAGACCCAGTACTTC.